This is a list of T cell receptor beta chains from one sample in a study of CD8 T cells in ankylosing spondylitis. One entry per CDR3 protein results from TCRdb running MiXCR on the 5' RACE reads. The sample lists about 220,000 distinct CDR3 sequences, about 10% seen once, with 21% in the top ten. The sequencing sample was made of blood, either unsorted or a sorted T cell fraction (not recorded which). The receptors come from a male donor with ankylosing spondylitis or in good health (not recorded which). Each CDR3 is given with its conserved first and last residue. A D gene is named only where the DNA matches it firmly. Rows give clone size only sometimes, using once, few, many, or a class for an expanded clone.

CDR3	DNA	V	J	size	D
CASSFKERGEQFF	TGTGCCAGCAGTTTCAAAGAGCGGGGTGAGCAGTTCTTC	TRBV12-3/TRBV12-4	TRBJ2-1	many	TRBD2
CSATRGGDSNQPQHF	TGCAGTGCTACCAGAGGGGGGGATAGCAATCAGCCCCAGCATTTT	TRBV20-1	TRBJ1-5	-	-
CASSQGGQGSYEQYF	TGTGCCAGCAGCCAAGGAGGACAGGGTAGCTACGAGCAGTACTTC	TRBV3-1	TRBJ2-7	-	TRBD1
CASSPTGGGQPQHF	TGTGCCAGCAGCCCGACAGGGGGCGGGCAGCCCCAGCATTTT	TRBV7-9	TRBJ1-5	-	TRBD1
CASCLGGPYEQYF	TGTGCCAGCTGCTTAGGTGGTCCCTACGAGCAGTACTTC	TRBV7-2	TRBJ2-7	-	-
CASRGTSGNEQFF	TGTGCCAGCAGAGGGACTAGCGGCAATGAGCAGTTCTTC	TRBV12-3/TRBV12-4	TRBJ2-1	once	TRBD2
CASSYSDTQYF	TGTGCCAGCAGTTACTCAGATACGCAGTATTTT	TRBV6-5	TRBJ2-3	many	-
CSVEDPKINEQFF	TGCAGCGTTGAAGACCCCAAGATCAATGAGCAGTTCTTC	TRBV29-1	TRBJ2-1	many	-
CASSQLGGTHEQYF	TGTGCCAGCAGCCAACTGGGGGGGACCCACGAGCAGTACTTC	TRBV6-1	TRBJ2-7	-	TRBD2
CSVEVGQVNEQFF	TGCAGCGTTGAAGTTGGCCAAGTTAATGAGCAGTTCTTC	TRBV29-1	TRBJ2-1	-	-
CASGLQDGPYEQYF	TGTGCCAGCGGACTCCAAGACGGACCCTACGAGCAGTACTTC	TRBV7-9	TRBJ2-7	many	-
CAIGQGSNQPQHF	TGTGCCATCGGACAGGGAAGCAATCAGCCCCAGCATTTT	TRBV10-3	TRBJ1-5	-	TRBD1
CASSFGTVSDTQYF	TGTGCCAGCAGCTTCGGGACAGTCTCAGATACGCAGTATTTT	TRBV7-9	TRBJ2-3	many	TRBD1
CSATAVQETQYF	TGCAGTGCTACGGCAGTCCAAGAGACCCAGTACTTC	TRBV20-1	TRBJ2-5	many	-
CASSPTAGGYTF	TGTGCCAGCAGCCCCACGGCGGGTGGCTACACCTTC	TRBV7-9	TRBJ1-2	few	-
CASSLTRGGGETQYF	TGCGCCAGCAGCCTGACAAGGGGCGGGGGAGAGACCCAGTACTTC	TRBV5-1	TRBJ2-5	-	TRBD2
CASSIQGTGPYGYTF	TGTGCCAGCAGTATACAGGGAACCGGCCCCTATGGCTACACCTTC	TRBV28	TRBJ1-2	many	-
CASSLSGTGMDQPQHF	TGTGCCAGCAGTTTGTCCGGGACAGGGATGGATCAGCCCCAGCATTTT	TRBV12-3/TRBV12-4	TRBJ1-5	few	TRBD1
CASSSRASGYEQYF	TGTGCCAGCAGCTCCAGGGCTAGCGGTTACGAGCAGTACTTC	TRBV13	TRBJ2-7	few	TRBD2
CASSQDRGEEQFF	TGTGCCAGCAGCCAAGATAGAGGGGAGGAGCAGTTCTTC	TRBV4-2	TRBJ2-1	many	-
CASKRDSDYGYTF	TGCGCCAGCAAACGGGACAGTGACTATGGCTACACCTTC	TRBV5-1	TRBJ1-2	many	TRBD1
CASSSAGTNGDIQYF	TGTGCCAGCAGTTCCGCCGGGACGAACGGAGACATTCAGTACTTC	TRBV28	TRBJ2-4	many	-
CASSPPNSPLHF	TGTGCCAGCAGCCCCCCGAATTCACCCCTCCACTTT	TRBV3-1	TRBJ1-6	-	-
CSARPRDRQNSGNTIYF	TGCAGTGCTAGACCCCGGGACAGGCAAAACTCTGGAAACACCATATATTTT	TRBV20-1	TRBJ1-3	many	TRBD1
CASSSNREGNEQFF	TGTGCCAGCAGTTCTAACAGGGAGGGCAATGAGCAGTTCTTC	TRBV12-3/TRBV12-4	TRBJ2-1	many	-
CASSPLGVLPIF	TGTGCCAGCTCACCGCTGGGGGTCCTACCGATATTC	TRBV18	TRBJ2-1	many	-